The rows below give T cell receptor beta chains drawn from one sample of a study of lung T cells in sarcoidosis with Löfgren's syndrome. TCRdb processed the reads anew with MiXCR; each CDR3 protein has one entry. Of 58,000 or so distinct CDR3 sequences listed, over 20% are singletons. Sequences were obtained from CD4+ T cells from PBMCs. These receptors were collected from a human donor with sarcoidosis (Löfgren's syndrome or another form), or a control subject (not recorded which). Both conserved end residues are part of each CDR3. Fields, in order: J gene, V gene, clone size, CDR3 protein. Clone size, where shown, is once, few, many, or a class for clones that have expanded.

>TRBJ2-3|TRBV20-1|NA
CSARDTGGGARTDTQYF
>TRBJ2-2|TRBV28|many
CASVHRVNTGELFF
>TRBJ1-1|TRBV2|many
CASNGGQGAADTEAFF
>TRBJ1-4|TRBV20-1|many
CSAKMGATNEKLFF
>TRBJ2-5|TRBV29-1|many
CSVGGTQETQYF
>TRBJ2-2|TRBV5-4|few
CASSRQGTGELFF
>TRBJ2-3|TRBV14|many
CASSQADTQYF
>TRBJ2-2|TRBV7-2|many
CASSLGGGGSGELFF
>TRBJ1-1|TRBV5-1|NA
CASSLVAGAGNTEAFF
>TRBJ2-3|TRBV10-3|many
CAISESGQRQYF
>TRBJ2-3|TRBV7-2|NA
CASSLARARADTQYF
>TRBJ1-2|TRBV7-2|NA
CASSPGTGGLYGYAF
>TRBJ1-1|TRBV12-3/TRBV12-4|many
CASSFGNRNTEAFF
>TRBJ1-4|TRBV27|many
CASSHDRGTNEKLFF
>TRBJ1-6|TRBV6-1|many
CASSSRDRGSSPLHF
>TRBJ1-3|TRBV14|NA
CASSQGRASGNTIYF